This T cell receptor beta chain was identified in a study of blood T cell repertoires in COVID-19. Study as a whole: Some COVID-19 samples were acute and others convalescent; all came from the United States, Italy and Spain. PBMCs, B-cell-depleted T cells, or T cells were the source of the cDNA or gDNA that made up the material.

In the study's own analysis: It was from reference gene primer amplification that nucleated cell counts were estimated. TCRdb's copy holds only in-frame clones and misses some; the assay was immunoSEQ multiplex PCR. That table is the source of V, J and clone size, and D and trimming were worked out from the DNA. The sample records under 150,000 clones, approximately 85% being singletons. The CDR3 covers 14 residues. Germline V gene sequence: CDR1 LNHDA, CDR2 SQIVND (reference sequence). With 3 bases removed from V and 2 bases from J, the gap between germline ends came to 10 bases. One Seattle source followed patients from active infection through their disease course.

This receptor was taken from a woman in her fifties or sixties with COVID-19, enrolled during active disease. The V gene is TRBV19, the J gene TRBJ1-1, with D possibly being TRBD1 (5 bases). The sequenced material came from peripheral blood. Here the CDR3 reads CASSIPGTNTEAFF. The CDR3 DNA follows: TGTGCCAGTAGTATCCCAGGGACTAACACTGAAGCTTTCTTT.